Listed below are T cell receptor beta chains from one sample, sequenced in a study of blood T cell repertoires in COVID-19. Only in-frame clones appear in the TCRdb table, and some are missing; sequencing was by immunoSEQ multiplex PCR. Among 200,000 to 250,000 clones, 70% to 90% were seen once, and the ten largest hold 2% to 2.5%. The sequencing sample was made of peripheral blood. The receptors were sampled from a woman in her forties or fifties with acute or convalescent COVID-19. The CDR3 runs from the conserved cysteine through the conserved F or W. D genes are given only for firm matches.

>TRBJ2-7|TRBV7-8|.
CASSSAGKSSYEQYF
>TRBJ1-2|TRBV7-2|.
CASSPYLPVDGYTF
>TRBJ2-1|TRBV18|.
CASSPPGPWSVNEQFF
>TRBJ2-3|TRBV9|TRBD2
CASSEVGGRYTDTQYF
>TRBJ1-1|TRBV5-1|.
CASSPQGGRSTEAFF
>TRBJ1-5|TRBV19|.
CASWGREGLDQPQHF
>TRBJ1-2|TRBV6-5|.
CASRTGRNYGYTF
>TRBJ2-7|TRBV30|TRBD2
CAWRMHGLAVEQYF
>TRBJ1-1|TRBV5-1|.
CASSLDLGNTEAFF
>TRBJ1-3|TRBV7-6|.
CASSHPRTSTIYF
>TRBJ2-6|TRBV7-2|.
CASSLRATWEAGANVLTF
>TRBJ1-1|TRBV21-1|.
CASSRGAEAFF
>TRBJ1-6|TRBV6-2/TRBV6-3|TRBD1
CASSQGADYSPLHF
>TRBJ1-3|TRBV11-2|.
CASSLTAGNTIYF
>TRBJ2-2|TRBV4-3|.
CASSQVAVTGELFF
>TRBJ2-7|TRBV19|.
CASSTSGIPYEQYF
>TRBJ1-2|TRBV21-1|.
CASSSRTGGDGYTF
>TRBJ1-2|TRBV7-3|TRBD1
CASSPGQENYGYTF
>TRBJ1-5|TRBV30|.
CAWSVGTSVDQPQHF
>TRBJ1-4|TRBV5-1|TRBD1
CASSSGQGKEKLFF
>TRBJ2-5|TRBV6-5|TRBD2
CASSWGLAGQETQYF
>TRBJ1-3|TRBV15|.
CATSRDNSGNTIYF
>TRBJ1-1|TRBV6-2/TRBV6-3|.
CASSYTGSWAEAFF
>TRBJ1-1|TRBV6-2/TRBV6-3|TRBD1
CASSPTGGINEAFF
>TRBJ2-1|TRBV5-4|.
CASSTRTAREYNEQFF
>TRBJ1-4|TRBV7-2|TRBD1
CASSPRTGREKLFF